This is a list of T cell receptor beta chains from one sample in a study of blood T cell repertoires in COVID-19. Libraries were prepared by immunoSEQ multiplex PCR; TCRdb keeps only in-frame clonotypes and omits some of them. The data contain 350,000 to 400,000 clones, approximately 84% of them singletons. The sequencing sample was made of PBMCs or T cells enriched from blood (not recorded which). These receptors were taken from a young woman who had recovered from COVID-19. The CDR3 runs from the conserved cysteine through the conserved F or W.

v_gene: TRBV6-6
j_gene: TRBJ2-5
CDR3aa: CASSYSASGREETQYF

v_gene: TRBV7-2
j_gene: TRBJ2-1
CDR3aa: CASSRVRSYNEQFF

v_gene: TRBV27
j_gene: TRBJ2-7
CDR3aa: CASSPRPASGTNEQYF

v_gene: TRBV9
j_gene: TRBJ2-1
CDR3aa: CASSVGGGAINEQFF

v_gene: TRBV28
j_gene: TRBJ2-2
CDR3aa: CASTTPGREAGELFF

v_gene: TRBV4-1
j_gene: TRBJ2-2
CDR3aa: CASSQWTSGNTGELFF

v_gene: TRBV19
j_gene: TRBJ2-1
CDR3aa: CASSIVPGLTYNEQFF

v_gene: TRBV9
j_gene: TRBJ2-1
CDR3aa: CASSTGTSGMNEQFF

v_gene: TRBV4-1
j_gene: TRBJ2-1
CDR3aa: CASSHYGGEQFF

v_gene: TRBV5-4
j_gene: TRBJ2-2
CDR3aa: CASSTDPGDTGELFF

v_gene: TRBV7-3
j_gene: TRBJ2-3
CDR3aa: CASSHRQTDTQYF

v_gene: TRBV4-2
j_gene: TRBJ2-7
CDR3aa: CASSQDLTPTSSYEQYF

v_gene: TRBV12-3/TRBV12-4
j_gene: TRBJ2-7
CDR3aa: CASQKGSEQYF

v_gene: TRBV25-1
j_gene: TRBJ1-2
CDR3aa: CASSESGPLLGGYTF

v_gene: TRBV5-6
j_gene: TRBJ1-1
CDR3aa: CASSLDGGWTEAFF

v_gene: TRBV5-6
j_gene: TRBJ2-7
CDR3aa: CASSPGTGGVAYEQYF

v_gene: TRBV24-1
j_gene: TRBJ2-5
CDR3aa: CATSDPRTGQETQYF

v_gene: TRBV28
j_gene: TRBJ1-4
CDR3aa: CASSSARITNEKLFF

v_gene: TRBV27
j_gene: TRBJ2-2
CDR3aa: CASRGTGVTGELFF

v_gene: TRBV7-7
j_gene: TRBJ2-5
CDR3aa: CASSLDGTGGGETQYF

v_gene: TRBV6-5
j_gene: TRBJ1-1
CDR3aa: CASSPGGQGNTEAFF

v_gene: TRBV6-2/TRBV6-3
j_gene: TRBJ1-1
CDR3aa: CASSWKGGRTEAFF

v_gene: TRBV6-5
j_gene: TRBJ1-1
CDR3aa: CASSYRGGVNTEAFF

v_gene: TRBV5-1
j_gene: TRBJ1-2
CDR3aa: CASSLQGLGFNYGYTF

v_gene: TRBV10-3
j_gene: TRBJ1-2
CDR3aa: CAIRTGTGGYGYTF

v_gene: TRBV28
j_gene: TRBJ1-2
CDR3aa: CASRLGQEYGYTF

v_gene: TRBV24-1
j_gene: TRBJ2-7
CDR3aa: CATSDPAAETYEQYF

v_gene: TRBV21-1
j_gene: TRBJ2-7
CDR3aa: CASSKPGSLSSYEQYF

v_gene: TRBV2
j_gene: TRBJ1-1
CDR3aa: CASSEAGQGGSMAFF

v_gene: TRBV4-1
j_gene: TRBJ1-1
CDR3aa: CASSPAGQQNTEAFF

v_gene: TRBV5-5
j_gene: TRBJ2-1
CDR3aa: CASSSGTGAYNEQFF

v_gene: TRBV28
j_gene: TRBJ1-2
CDR3aa: CASTWTGPRYGYTF

v_gene: TRBV18
j_gene: TRBJ1-1
CDR3aa: CASSPSSRARGTEAFF

v_gene: TRBV7-2
j_gene: TRBJ1-3
CDR3aa: CASRRGGGDTIYF

v_gene: TRBV28
j_gene: TRBJ1-2
CDR3aa: CASSFGQARGGYTF

v_gene: TRBV5-5
j_gene: TRBJ1-1
CDR3aa: CASRRSENTEAFF

v_gene: TRBV18
j_gene: TRBJ1-1
CDR3aa: CASSPTGGNTEAFF

v_gene: TRBV19
j_gene: TRBJ1-5
CDR3aa: CASSSTGSQPQHF

v_gene: TRBV28
j_gene: TRBJ1-4
CDR3aa: CASSSGDRMGEKLFF

v_gene: TRBV21-1
j_gene: TRBJ2-1
CDR3aa: CASSKGAEQFF

v_gene: TRBV7-3
j_gene: TRBJ2-6
CDR3aa: CASSSGGAGANVLTF

v_gene: TRBV5-1
j_gene: TRBJ1-4
CDR3aa: CASRASTNEKLFF

v_gene: TRBV5-4
j_gene: TRBJ2-3
CDR3aa: CASSLFSQTDTQYF

v_gene: TRBV28
j_gene: TRBJ2-7
CDR3aa: CASNLQGGGEQYF

v_gene: TRBV6-5
j_gene: TRBJ1-2
CDR3aa: CASMVDAERGYTF

v_gene: TRBV2
j_gene: TRBJ2-7
CDR3aa: CASSEGIDYEQYF

v_gene: TRBV2
j_gene: TRBJ1-4
CDR3aa: CASSDNGGGVELFF

v_gene: TRBV4-1
j_gene: TRBJ2-5
CDR3aa: CASSQESVSQETQYF

v_gene: TRBV11-3
j_gene: TRBJ2-2
CDR3aa: CASSLRGRNPAGELFF

v_gene: TRBV7-2
j_gene: TRBJ2-1
CDR3aa: CASSLLAGGPYNEQFF

v_gene: TRBV4-1
j_gene: TRBJ1-4
CDR3aa: CASSQLREGEKLFF

v_gene: TRBV2
j_gene: TRBJ1-1
CDR3aa: CASSVGGDTEAFF

v_gene: TRBV3-1/TRBV3-2
j_gene: TRBJ1-2
CDR3aa: CASSHKILSPGPYGYTF

v_gene: TRBV6-5
j_gene: TRBJ1-5
CDR3aa: CASSPTGGAQPQHF

v_gene: TRBV19
j_gene: TRBJ1-2
CDR3aa: CASSPGQGTLYGYTF

v_gene: TRBV5-4
j_gene: TRBJ2-3
CDR3aa: CASSLGGVSTDTQYF

v_gene: TRBV5-4
j_gene: TRBJ1-2
CDR3aa: CASSLSLTGTGDGYTF

v_gene: TRBV6-6
j_gene: TRBJ1-6
CDR3aa: CASSTPGGESPLHF

v_gene: TRBV11-1
j_gene: TRBJ1-2
CDR3aa: CASSPLAGGYGYTF